Included here is one T cell receptor (beta chain) sequence, with context. Original processing methods: By means of reference gene primer amplification, nucleated cell counts were estimated. TCRdb's table, derived via immunoSEQ multiplex PCR, lists solely in-frame clones and lacks some. That table is the source of V, J and clone size, and D and trimming were worked out from the DNA. The table records more than 35,000 clones, approximately 91% of them present only once. The data were obtained in a study of blood T cell repertoires in COVID-19. At the level of the study: The origin of the acute and convalescent COVID-19 samples was the United States, Italy and Spain. T cells, B-cell-depleted T cells, or PBMCs provided the cDNA or gDNA that served as material.

CDR1 and CDR2 (germline): SGHAT, FQNNGV. With V trimmed by 2 bases and J by 1 base, 3 bases remained unmatched. The CDR3 is 16 amino acids. Sample: peripheral blood. This TCR derives from a man between 65 and 85 years old with acute or convalescent COVID-19. The chain couples TRBV11-2 to TRBJ1-3; 9 bases line up with TRBD1. The CDR3 region has the DNA TGTGCCAGCAGCTTAACAGGGGGCATGTCTGGAAACACCATATATTTT. It encodes CASSLTGGMSGNTIYF.